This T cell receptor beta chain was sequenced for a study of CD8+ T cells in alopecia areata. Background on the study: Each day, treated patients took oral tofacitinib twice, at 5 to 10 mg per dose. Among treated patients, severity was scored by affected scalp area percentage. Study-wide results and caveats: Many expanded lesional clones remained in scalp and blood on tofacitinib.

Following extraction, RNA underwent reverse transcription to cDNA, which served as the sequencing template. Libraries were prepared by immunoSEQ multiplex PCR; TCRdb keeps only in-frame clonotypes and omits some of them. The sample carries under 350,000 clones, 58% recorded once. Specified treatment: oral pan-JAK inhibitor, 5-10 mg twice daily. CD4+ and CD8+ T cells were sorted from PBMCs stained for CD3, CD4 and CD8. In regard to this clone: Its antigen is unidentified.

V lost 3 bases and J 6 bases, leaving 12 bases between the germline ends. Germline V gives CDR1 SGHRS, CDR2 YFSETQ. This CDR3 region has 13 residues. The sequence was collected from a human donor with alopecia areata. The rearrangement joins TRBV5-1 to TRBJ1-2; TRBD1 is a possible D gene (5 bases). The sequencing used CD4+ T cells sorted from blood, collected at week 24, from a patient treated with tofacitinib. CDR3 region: CASSSGEYDGYTF. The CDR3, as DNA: TGCGCCAGCAGCTCGGGGGAGTATGATGGCTACACCTTC. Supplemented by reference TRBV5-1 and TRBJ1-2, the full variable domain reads KAGVTQTPRYLIKTRGQQVTLSCSPISGHRSVSWYQQTPGQGLQFLFEYFSETQRNKGNFPGRFSGRQFSNSRSEMNVSTLELGDSALYLCASSSGEYDGYTFGSGTRLTVV.